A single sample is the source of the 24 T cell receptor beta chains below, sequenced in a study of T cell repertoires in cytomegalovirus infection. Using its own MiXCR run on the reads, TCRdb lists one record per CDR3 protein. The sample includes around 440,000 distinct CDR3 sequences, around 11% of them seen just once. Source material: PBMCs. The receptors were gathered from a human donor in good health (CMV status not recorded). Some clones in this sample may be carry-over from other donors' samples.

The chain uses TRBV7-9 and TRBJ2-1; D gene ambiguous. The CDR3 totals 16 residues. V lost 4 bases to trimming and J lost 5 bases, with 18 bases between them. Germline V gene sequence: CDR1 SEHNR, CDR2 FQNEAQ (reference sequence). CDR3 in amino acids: CASSSVWGSRNNEQFF. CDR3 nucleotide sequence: TGTGCCAGCAGCTCTGTGTGGGGTAGCCGAAACAATGAGCAGTTCTTC. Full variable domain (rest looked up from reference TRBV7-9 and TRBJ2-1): DTGVSQNPRHKITKRGQNVTFRCDPISEHNRLYWYRQTLGQGPEFLTYFQNEAQLEKSRLLSDRFSAERPKGSFSTLEIQRTEQGDSAMYLCASSSVWGSRNNEQFFGPGTRLTVL.

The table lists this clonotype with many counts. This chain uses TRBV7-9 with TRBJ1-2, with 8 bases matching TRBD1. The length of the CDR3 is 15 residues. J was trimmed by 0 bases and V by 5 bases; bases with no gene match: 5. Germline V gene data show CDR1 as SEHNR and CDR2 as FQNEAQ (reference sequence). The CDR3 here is CASSHWDRPNYGYTF. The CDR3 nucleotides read TGTGCCAGCAGCCATTGGGACAGGCCTAACTATGGCTACACCTTC. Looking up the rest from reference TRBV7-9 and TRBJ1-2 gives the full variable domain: DTGVSQNPRHKITKRGQNVTFRCDPISEHNRLYWYRQTLGQGPEFLTYFQNEAQLEKSRLLSDRFSAERPKGSFSTLEIQRTEQGDSAMYLCASSHWDRPNYGYTFGSGTRLTVV.

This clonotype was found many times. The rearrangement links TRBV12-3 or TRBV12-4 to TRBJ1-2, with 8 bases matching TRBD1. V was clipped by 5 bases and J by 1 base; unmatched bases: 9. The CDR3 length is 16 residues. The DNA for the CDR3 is TGTGCCAGCAGTCCTCCCCACAGGGGGAGTAACTATGGCTACACCTTC. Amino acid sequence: CASSPPHRGSNYGYTF.

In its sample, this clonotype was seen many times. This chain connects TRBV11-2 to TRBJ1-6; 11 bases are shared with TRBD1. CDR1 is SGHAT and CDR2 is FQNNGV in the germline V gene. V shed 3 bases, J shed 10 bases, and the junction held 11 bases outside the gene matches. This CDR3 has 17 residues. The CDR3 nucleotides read TGTGCCAGCAGCTTGGCTTGGACAGGGGGCGTTGGCTCACCCCTCCACTTT. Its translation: CASSLAWTGGVGSPLHF.

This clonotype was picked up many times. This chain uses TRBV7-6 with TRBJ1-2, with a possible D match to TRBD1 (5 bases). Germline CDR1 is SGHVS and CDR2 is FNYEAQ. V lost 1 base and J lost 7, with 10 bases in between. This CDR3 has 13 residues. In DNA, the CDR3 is TGTGCCAGCAGCTTAGGGCCTGGGGGTGGCTACACCTTC. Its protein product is CASSLGPGGGYTF.

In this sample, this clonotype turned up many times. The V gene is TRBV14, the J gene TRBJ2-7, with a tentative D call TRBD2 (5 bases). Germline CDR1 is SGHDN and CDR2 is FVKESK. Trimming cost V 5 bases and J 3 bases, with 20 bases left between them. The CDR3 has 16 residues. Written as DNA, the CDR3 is TGTGCCAGCAGCGCCGCCCCCGGGATCAGCAGCTACGAGCAGTACTTC. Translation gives CASSAAPGISSYEQYF.

CDR3 sequence: CASSRDRDRYGYTF. Here the CDR3 DNA reads TGTGCCAGCAGCCGAGATCGGGATCGCTATGGCTACACCTTC. V and J are TRBV3-1 and TRBJ1-2; D unclear. This CDR3 comprises 14 residues. Germline CDR1 and CDR2: LGHDT and YNNKEL (reference sequence). V was cut by 4 bases and J by 4 bases, with 13 bases left in between.

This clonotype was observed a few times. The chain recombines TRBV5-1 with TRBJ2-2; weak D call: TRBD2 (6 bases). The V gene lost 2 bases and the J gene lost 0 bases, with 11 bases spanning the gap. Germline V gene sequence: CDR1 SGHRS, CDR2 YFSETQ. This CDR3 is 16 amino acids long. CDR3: CASSFQRVPNTGELFF. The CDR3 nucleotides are TGCGCCAGCAGCTTTCAGCGGGTCCCGAACACCGGGGAGCTGTTTTTT.

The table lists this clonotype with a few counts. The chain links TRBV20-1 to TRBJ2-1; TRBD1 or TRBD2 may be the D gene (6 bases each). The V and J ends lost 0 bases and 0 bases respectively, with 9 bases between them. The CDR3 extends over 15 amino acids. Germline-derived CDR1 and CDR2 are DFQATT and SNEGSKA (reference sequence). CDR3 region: CSARERGDSYNEQFF. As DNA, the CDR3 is TGCAGTGCTAGAGAAAGGGGGGACTCCTACAATGAGCAGTTCTTC.

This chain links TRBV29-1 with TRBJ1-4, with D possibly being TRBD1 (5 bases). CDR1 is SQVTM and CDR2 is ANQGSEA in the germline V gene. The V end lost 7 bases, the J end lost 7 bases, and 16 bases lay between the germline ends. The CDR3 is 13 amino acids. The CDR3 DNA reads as TGCAGCGGCTCAAGGGGTCGGGGTGAAAAACTGTTTTTT. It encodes CSGSRGRGEKLFF.

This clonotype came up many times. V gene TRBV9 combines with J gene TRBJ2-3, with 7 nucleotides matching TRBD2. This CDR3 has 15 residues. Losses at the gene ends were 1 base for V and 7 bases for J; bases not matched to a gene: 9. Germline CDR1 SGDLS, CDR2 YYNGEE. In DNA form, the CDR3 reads TGTGCCAGCAGCGTATCGCGGGAGCCAAGTAATACGCAGTATTTT. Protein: CASSVSREPSNTQYF.

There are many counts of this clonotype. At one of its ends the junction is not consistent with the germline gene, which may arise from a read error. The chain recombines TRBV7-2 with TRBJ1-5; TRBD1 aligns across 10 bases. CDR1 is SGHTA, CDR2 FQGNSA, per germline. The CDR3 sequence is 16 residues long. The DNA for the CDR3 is TGTGCCAGCAGCCCGCGGACAGGGGGTAGCTATCAGCCCCAGCATTTT. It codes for CASSPRTGGSYQPQHF.

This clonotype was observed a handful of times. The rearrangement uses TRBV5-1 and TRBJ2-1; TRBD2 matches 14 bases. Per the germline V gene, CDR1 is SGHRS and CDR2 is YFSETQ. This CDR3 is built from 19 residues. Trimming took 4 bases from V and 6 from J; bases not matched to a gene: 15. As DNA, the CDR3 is TGCGCCAGCAGCCCCGGACTAGCGGGGGGTATACTAAATCTCAATGAGCAGTTCTTC. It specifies CASSPGLAGGILNLNEQFF.

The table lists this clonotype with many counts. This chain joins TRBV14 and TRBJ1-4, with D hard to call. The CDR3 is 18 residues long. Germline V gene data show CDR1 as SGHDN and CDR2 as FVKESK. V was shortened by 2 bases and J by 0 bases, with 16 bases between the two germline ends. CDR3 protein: CASSQNFVVSATNEKLFF. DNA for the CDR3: TGTGCCAGCAGCCAAAATTTCGTCGTGTCCGCAACTAATGAAAAACTGTTTTTT.

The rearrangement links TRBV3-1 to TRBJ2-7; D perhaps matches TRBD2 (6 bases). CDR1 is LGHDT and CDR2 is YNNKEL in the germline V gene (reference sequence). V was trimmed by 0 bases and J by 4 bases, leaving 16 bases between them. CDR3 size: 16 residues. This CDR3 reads CASSQDPSGLAYEQYF. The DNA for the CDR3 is TGTGCCAGCAGCCAAGACCCTTCGGGACTCGCGTACGAGCAGTACTTC.

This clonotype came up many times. The CDR3 DNA sequence: TGTGCCAGCAGCTTGACAGGGGGTTTAAATGAGCAGTTCTTC. It codes for CASSLTGGLNEQFF. This rearrangement joins TRBV7-2 to TRBJ2-1; 9 nucleotides line up with TRBD1. Germline CDR1 SGHTA, CDR2 FQGNSA. Losses at the gene ends were 3 bases for V and 7 bases for J; bases not matched to a gene: 4. CDR3 length equals 14 residues.

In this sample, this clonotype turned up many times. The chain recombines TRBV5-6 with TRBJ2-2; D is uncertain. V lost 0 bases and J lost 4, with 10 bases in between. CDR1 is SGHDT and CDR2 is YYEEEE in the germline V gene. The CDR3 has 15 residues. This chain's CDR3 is CASSLVGGFTGELFF. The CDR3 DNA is TGTGCCAGCAGCTTGGTAGGCGGCTTCACCGGGGAGCTGTTTTTT.

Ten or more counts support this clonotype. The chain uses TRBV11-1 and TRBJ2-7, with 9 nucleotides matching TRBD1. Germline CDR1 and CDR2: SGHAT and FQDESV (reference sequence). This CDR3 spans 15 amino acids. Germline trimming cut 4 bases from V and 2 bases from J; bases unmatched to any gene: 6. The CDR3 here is CASSYLGQGAYEQYF. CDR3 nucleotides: TGTGCCAGCAGCTACCTGGGACAGGGAGCCTACGAGCAGTACTTC.

CDR3 region: CASSSRTVNTGELFF. The CDR3 DNA is TGCGCCAGCAGCTCAAGGACGGTGAACACCGGGGAGCTGTTTTTT. The chain couples TRBV5-1 to TRBJ2-2; D is unclear. Trimming removed 3 bases at V and 1 base at J, with 10 bases between. Per the germline V gene, CDR1 is SGHRS and CDR2 is YFSETQ. This CDR3 has 15 amino acids.

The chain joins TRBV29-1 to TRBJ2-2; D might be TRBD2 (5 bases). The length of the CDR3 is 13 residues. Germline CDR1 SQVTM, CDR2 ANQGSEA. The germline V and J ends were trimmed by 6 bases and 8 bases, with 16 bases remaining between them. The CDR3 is CSVAGTRRGELFF. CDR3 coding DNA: TGCAGCGTGGCTGGTACGAGGAGGGGGGAGCTGTTTTTT.

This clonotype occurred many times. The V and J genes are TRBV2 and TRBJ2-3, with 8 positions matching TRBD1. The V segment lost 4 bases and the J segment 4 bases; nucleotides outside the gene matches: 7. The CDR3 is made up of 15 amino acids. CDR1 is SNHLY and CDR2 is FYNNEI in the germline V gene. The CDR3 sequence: CASSVVGQGADTQYF. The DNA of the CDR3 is TGTGCCAGCAGTGTAGTTGGACAGGGCGCAGATACGCAGTATTTT.

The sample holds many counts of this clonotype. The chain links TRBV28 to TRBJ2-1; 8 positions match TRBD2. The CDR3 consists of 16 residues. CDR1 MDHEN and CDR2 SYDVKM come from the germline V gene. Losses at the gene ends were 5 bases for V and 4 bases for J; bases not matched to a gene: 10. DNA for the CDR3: TGTGCCAGCAGTACCTTAACTAGCGGAGCTTACAATGAGCAGTTCTTC. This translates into CASSTLTSGAYNEQFF.

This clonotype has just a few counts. CDR3 in amino acids: CASSSGEYGYTF. The DNA for the CDR3 is TGTGCCAGCAGTTCAGGGGAGTATGGCTACACCTTC. The gene calls are TRBV6-1 and TRBJ1-2; D possibly corresponds to TRBD1 (6 bases). This CDR3 region has 12 residues. V lost 5 bases to trimming and J lost 5 bases, with 9 bases between them. The V gene's germline CDR1 is MNHNS and CDR2 SASEGT.

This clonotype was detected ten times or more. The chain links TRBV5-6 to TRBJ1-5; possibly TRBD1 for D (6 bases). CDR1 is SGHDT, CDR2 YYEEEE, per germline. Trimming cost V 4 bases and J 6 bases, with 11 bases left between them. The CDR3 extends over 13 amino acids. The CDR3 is CASSEGGGQPQHF. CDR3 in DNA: TGTGCCAGCAGCGAAGGGGGAGGTCAGCCCCAGCATTTT. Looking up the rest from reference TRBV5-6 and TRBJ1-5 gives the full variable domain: DAGVTQSPTHLIKTRGQQVTLRCSPKSGHDTVSWYQQALGQGPQFIFQYYEEEERQRGNFPDRFSGHQFPNYSSELNVNALLLGDSALYLCASSEGGGQPQHFGDGTRLSIL.